One sample yielded the 14 T cell receptor beta chains listed below, sequenced in a study of lymphopenia after photon versus proton radiotherapy. Sequencing used immunoSEQ multiplex PCR; TCRdb keeps in-frame clones, though not all of them. The table includes more than 80,000 clones, around 82% detected once. The material sequenced was peripheral blood, taken from a patient treated with proton-based radiotherapy. Receptors were obtained from a man aged 55 to 70 with pancreatic cancer.

V and J are TRBV5-1 and TRBJ2-1; 13 nucleotides line up with TRBD2. The length of the CDR3 is 15 residues. Germline V CDR1 and CDR2: SGHRS, YFSETQ. J lost 6 bases, V lost 3 bases, and 3 bases had no gene match. In nucleotides, the CDR3 is TGCGCCAGCAGCTCCCGACTAGCGGGAGGCAATGAGCAGTTCTTC. Its translation: CASSSRLAGGNEQFF.

This clone was observed once. The V gene is TRBV7-6, the J gene TRBJ2-3, with D perhaps matching TRBD1 (6 bases). CDR1 is SGHVS and CDR2 is FNYEAQ in the germline V gene. This CDR3 has 17 amino acids. The V gene lost 7 bases and the J gene lost 5 bases, with 25 bases spanning the gap. CDR3 loop: CASNNPTGTLQRDTQYF. CDR3 DNA: TGTGCCAGCAACAATCCGACAGGCACCCTACAGCGAGATACGCAGTATTTT.

The V call is TRBV6-5, the J call TRBJ2-7; a possible D gene is TRBD2 (5 bases). Trimming cost V 0 bases and J 3 bases, with 9 bases left between them. Germline CDR1 MNHEY, CDR2 SVGAGI. The CDR3 has 14 residues. CDR3 sequence reads: CASSYSDAGYEQYF. Written as DNA, the CDR3 is TGTGCCAGCAGTTACTCGGATGCGGGCTACGAGCAGTACTTC.

CDR3 residues: CASSDGGAGANVLTF. CDR3 in DNA: TGTGCCAGCAGTGATGGAGGGGCTGGGGCCAACGTCCTGACTTTC. The V gene is TRBV27, the J gene TRBJ2-6, with D possibly TRBD2 on 6 matching bases. V was trimmed by 5 bases and J by 2 bases, leaving 10 bases between them. The length of the CDR3 is 15 residues. Looked up from germline, CDR1 is MNHEY and CDR2 is SMNVEV (reference sequence).

This chain joins TRBV5-1 and TRBJ1-1; D remains ambiguous. The CDR3 is made up of 17 amino acids. Germline CDR1 and CDR2: SGHRS and YFSETQ. V was cut by 0 bases and J by 0 bases, with 15 bases left in between. The CDR3 spells CASSLALGRRMNTEAFF. The CDR3 DNA reads as TGCGCCAGCAGCTTGGCCTTAGGGAGAAGGATGAACACTGAAGCTTTCTTT.

This sequence joins TRBV6-5 and TRBJ1-5, with D tentatively TRBD1 (5 bases). The V and J ends lost 6 bases and 5 bases respectively, with 11 bases between them. CDR1 MNHEY and CDR2 SVGAGI come from the germline V gene. The CDR3 runs to 13 residues. The CDR3: CASRGAGHQPQHF. CDR3 DNA sequence: TGTGCCAGCAGAGGAGCAGGGCATCAGCCCCAGCATTTT.

V gene TRBV5-6 combines with J gene TRBJ2-7; 7 positions agree with TRBD1. CDR3 length: 13 amino acids. The ends lost 1 base at V and 6 bases at J; junction bases unmatched: 4. Germline CDR1 reads SGHDT; CDR2 reads YYEEEE. The CDR3 loop is CASSLPQGFEQYF. As DNA, the CDR3 is TGTGCCAGCAGCTTGCCACAGGGGTTCGAGCAGTACTTC.

This clone was counted only a few times. This rearrangement joins TRBV15 to TRBJ2-7; D not resolved. V lost 5 bases, J lost 3 bases, and 17 bases lay in between. Germline loops: CDR1 LNHNV, CDR2 YYDKDF (reference sequence). The CDR3 extends over 15 amino acids. The CDR3 DNA reads as TGTGCCACCAGCGAGGTGGCCGGCAGCTTCTACGAGCAGTACTTC. Translated, it gives CATSEVAGSFYEQYF.

As concerns this clone: This specimen includes other DNA sequences encoding the same CDR3. The chain is built from TRBV28 and TRBJ2-6; D is possibly TRBD2 (5 bases). Looked up from germline, CDR1 is MDHEN and CDR2 is SYDVKM. The CDR3 has 15 amino acids. Between the trimmed V and J ends, which lost 3 bases and 1 base, there was a span of 7 bases. CDR3 sequence reads: CASSFRGSGANVLTF. CDR3 coding DNA: TGTGCCAGCAGTTTCCGGGGATCTGGGGCCAACGTCCTGACTTTC.

The rearrangement uses TRBV28 and TRBJ2-5, with D possibly matching TRBD1 (6 bases). The CDR3 spans 14 residues. Germline V gene lookup returns CDR1 MDHEN and CDR2 SYDVKM. V was trimmed by 6 bases and J by 5 bases, leaving 16 bases between them. CDR3: CASSLQGYRETQYF. The CDR3 DNA reads as TGTGCCAGCAGCCTTCAGGGGTATCGGGAGACCCAGTACTTC.

The chain links TRBV29-1 to TRBJ2-3, with 9 bases matching TRBD2. Germline assignment: CDR1 SQVTM and CDR2 ANQGSEA. With 4 bases clipped from V and 2 bases from J, the junction kept 7 bases outside the gene matches. The CDR3 spans 15 residues. CDR3 coding DNA: TGCAGCGTTGTAATAGCGGGGGAATTCACAGATACGCAGTATTTT. This sequence encodes CSVVIAGEFTDTQYF.

The chain uses TRBV6-5 and TRBJ1-4, with TRBD1 matching over 7 bases. The germline CDR1 and CDR2 sequences are MNHEY and SVGAGI. The trim removed 2 bases at V and 3 bases at J, leaving 3 bases unmatched. This CDR3 spans 15 amino acids. The CDR3 is CASSYTTGPNEKLFF. The CDR3 DNA reads TGTGCCAGCAGTTACACGACAGGGCCTAATGAAAAACTGTTTTTT.

The chain combines TRBV6-5 with TRBJ1-4, with 11 bases aligning to TRBD1. Germline V gene data show CDR1 as MNHEY and CDR2 as SVGAGI. The CDR3 has 15 residues. The J segment lost 4 bases and the V segment lost 9 bases, leaving 7 bases of the junction unmatched. CDR3 region: CASRDRGTGNEKLFF. The CDR3, as DNA: TGTGCCAGTAGGGACAGGGGGACGGGTAATGAAAAACTGTTTTTT.

The chain combines TRBV9 with TRBJ2-2; the match to TRBD2 covers 7 bases. With 4 bases clipped from V and 4 bases from J, the junction kept 10 bases outside the gene matches. This CDR3 region has 16 residues. Germline assignment: CDR1 SGDLS and CDR2 YYNGEE. CDR3 coding DNA: TGTGCCAGCAGCCTAACAGACCGCGGGGGCACCGGGGAGCTGTTTTTT. Translating gives CASSLTDRGGTGELFF.